The 23 T cell receptor beta chains below were found in one sample sequenced in a study of human T cells and chemical hapten exposure. TCRdb reanalysed the RACE reads using MiXCR and keeps one entry per CDR3 protein. The sample yields roughly 100,000 distinct CDR3 sequences, approximately 8.2% seen once. Regarding time point: healthy volunteer bleed at 2 weeks. The study extracted total RNA from unfractionated whole blood. Sequencing used whole blood. The receptors originated from a female donor in good health. Some clones in this sample may be carry-over from other donors' samples.

This clonotype was seen only a few times. The chain has TRBV20-1 and TRBJ1-5; D ambiguous. CDR1 and CDR2 from the germline V gene are DFQATT and SNEGSKA (reference sequence). V gave up 2 bases and J gave up 5 bases, with 13 bases separating them. The CDR3 loop spans 14 amino acids. This CDR3 reads CSARQPRTDQPQHF. The CDR3, as DNA: TGCAGTGCTAGACAACCGAGGACCGATCAGCCCCAGCATTTT.

This clonotype was found many times. The chain joins TRBV27 to TRBJ2-5, with 9 bases identical to TRBD1. CDR3 length equals 13 residues. CDR1 is MNHEY, CDR2 SMNVEV, per germline (reference sequence). V was pared by 4 bases and J by 4 bases, with 1 base of the junction left unmatched. The CDR3 DNA reads TGTGCCAGCAGTTACAGGGGGCCAGAGACCCAGTACTTC. Protein: CASSYRGPETQYF.

This clonotype has only a few counts. The chain combines TRBV7-2 with TRBJ1-5, with D perhaps matching TRBD1 (5 bases). This CDR3 comprises 13 residues. Germline V gene sequence: CDR1 SGHTA, CDR2 FQGNSA. V lost 2 bases and J lost 6, with 8 bases in between. The DNA of the CDR3 is TGTGCCAGCAGCTTAATTGGGGGTCAGCCCCAGCATTTT. Translating gives CASSLIGGQPQHF.

At least ten counts were recorded for this clonotype. The rearrangement links TRBV29-1 to TRBJ2-1; no clear D gene. V was shortened by 4 bases and J by 7 bases, with 11 bases between the two germline ends. This CDR3 region has 12 residues. The germline V gene encodes CDR1 SQVTM and CDR2 ANQGSEA. DNA of the CDR3: TGCAGCGTTGTGGGAAGAAGGAATGAGCAGTTCTTC. Its translation: CSVVGRRNEQFF.

This chain links TRBV29-1 with TRBJ2-5; a possible D gene is TRBD2 (6 bases). Per germline, CDR1 SQVTM and CDR2 ANQGSEA. The CDR3 runs to 12 residues. V shed 6 bases and J shed 4 bases, with 12 bases lying between them. Written as DNA, the CDR3 is TGCAGCGTGAAGACTAGACTAGAGACCCAGTACTTC. Translation gives CSVKTRLETQYF.

This clonotype was seen at least ten times. The chain employs TRBV28 and TRBJ1-1; tentatively, D is TRBD1 (6 bases). The ends were cut back, 2 bases at V and 6 bases at J, with 13 bases in the middle. In germline, CDR1 is MDHEN, CDR2 SYDVKM. CDR3 length: 14 residues. CDR3 coding DNA: TGTGCCAGCAGTTTAATACAGGGTGGGGCTGAAGCTTTCTTT. Translated, it gives CASSLIQGGAEAFF.

This clonotype was seen repeatedly, ten times or more. The CDR3 DNA reads as TGCAGCGTTGACAGGGGGCAAACTGAAGCTTTCTTT. It is translated as CSVDRGQTEAFF. This rearrangement joins TRBV29-1 to TRBJ1-1; 8 bases are shared with TRBD1. The junction had 2 bases not matched to a gene; V was cut back by 3 bases and J by 5 bases. Looked up from germline, CDR1 is SQVTM and CDR2 is ANQGSEA. The CDR3 totals 12 residues.

A note on this clonotype: Given a much more abundant clone one base away, this may be a read error. This chain connects TRBV7-2 to TRBJ2-3, with D hard to call. The CDR3 is 12 amino acids. V dropped 7 bases and J dropped 0 bases, with 5 bases sitting between them. Germline CDR1 SGHTA, CDR2 FQGNSA. CDR3 sequence reads: CASNPSTDTQYF. The CDR3 bases are TGTGCCAGCAACCCTAGCACAGATACGCAGTATTTT.

At least ten counts were recorded for this clonotype. The chain uses TRBV4-2 and TRBJ2-6; TRBD2 matches 12 bases. The CDR3 has 18 amino acids. V dropped 4 bases and J dropped 0; count of bases not matched to a gene: 4. Germline lookup yields CDR1 LGHNA and CDR2 YNFKEQ. The CDR3 DNA reads as TGTGCCAGCAGCCCAGGACTAGCGGGGCCCTCTGGGGCCAACGTCCTGACTTTC. Translated: CASSPGLAGPSGANVLTF.

The table lists this clonotype with a count of one. A much larger clone lies one base from this, so it may be a read error. The CDR3 is CASSHTSGMFSTDKQYF. The CDR3 bases are TGTGCCAGCAGTCATACTAGCGGGATGTTCAGCACAGATAAGCAGTATTTT. The gene calls are TRBV21-1 and TRBJ2-3; the table's D call of TRBD2 was not tested on the DNA. TRBV21-1 is deemed a pseudogene. The CDR3 extends over 17 amino acids.

This clonotype was observed a few times. The chain couples TRBV28 to TRBJ2-1; 8 nucleotides line up with TRBD2. The germline CDR1 and CDR2 sequences are MDHEN and SYDVKM. J was trimmed by 7 bases and V by 7 bases; bases with no gene match: 6. CDR3 length: 13 amino acids. The CDR3 reads CASTGGRWNEQFF. Written as DNA, the CDR3 is TGTGCCAGCACCGGCGGGAGGTGGAATGAGCAGTTCTTC.

The V call is TRBV6-4, the J call TRBJ2-1; D unresolved. V gave up 6 bases and J gave up 0 bases, with 12 bases separating them. Germline CDR1 reads MRHNA; CDR2 reads SNTAGT. The CDR3 is 15 residues long. CDR3 coding DNA: TGTGCCAGCAGCCCCGAACCGAGCTCCTACAATGAGCAGTTCTTC. This gives the protein CASSPEPSSYNEQFF.

The sample holds a few counts of this clonotype. The J gene is TRBJ2-7, the V gene TRBV6-2 or TRBV6-3, with D perhaps being TRBD1 or TRBD2 (5 bases each). Germline V CDR1 and CDR2: MNHEY, SVGEGT. The CDR3 consists of 12 residues. Trimming took off 2 bases at V and 6 bases at J, with 8 bases between the two ends. CDR3 protein: CASSYAGSEQYF. CDR3 nucleotide sequence: TGTGCCAGCAGTTACGCAGGGAGCGAGCAGTACTTC.

The chain links TRBV25-1 to TRBJ2-2; 9 positions match TRBD2. This CDR3 region has 19 residues. Germline lookup yields CDR1 MGHDK and CDR2 SYGVNS. The ends lost 3 bases at V and 0 bases at J; junction bases unmatched: 11. DNA of the CDR3: TGTGCCAGCAGTGAGAACCTCCCGCGGGAGGGGGCGAACACCGGGGAGCTGTTTTTT. Its translation: CASSENLPREGANTGELFF. Full variable domain (rest looked up from reference TRBV25-1 and TRBJ2-2): EADIYQTPRYLVIGTGKKITLECSQTMGHDKMYWYQQDPGMELHLIHYSYGVNSTEKGDLSSESTVSRIRTEHFPLTLESARPSHTSQYLCASSENLPREGANTGELFFGEGSRLTVL.

This clonotype was picked up many times. The chain combines TRBV4-3 with TRBJ1-1, with 8 bases identical to TRBD1. Germline trimming cut 5 bases from V and 7 bases from J; bases unmatched to any gene: 9. The CDR3 consists of 14 residues. CDR1 and CDR2 (germline): LGHNA, YSLEER. CDR3 sequence (DNA): TGCGCCAGCAGCAACGGACAGGGAGTAGGTGAAGCTTTCTTT. Translating gives CASSNGQGVGEAFF.

The chain links TRBV5-6 to TRBJ2-6; D call uncertain. Trimming left V 4 bases short and J 4 bases short, with 12 bases between. Germline V lookup: CDR1 SGHDT, CDR2 YYEEEE. The CDR3 runs 15 residues. DNA of the CDR3: TGTGCCAGCAGCATAACTCGGACCGGGGCCAACGTCCTGACTTTC. Translated: CASSITRTGANVLTF.

CDR3 sequence (DNA): TGTGCCAGCAGCTCATCCCGGACCTCCTACGAGCAGTACTTC. Protein product: CASSSSRTSYEQYF. J is TRBJ2-7 and V is TRBV7-9; unclear D gene. V dropped 4 bases and J dropped 0 bases, with 10 bases sitting between them. The CDR3 has 14 amino acids. The germline V gene encodes CDR1 SEHNR and CDR2 FQNEAQ (reference sequence).

J is TRBJ2-5 and V is TRBV12-3 or TRBV12-4; D might be TRBD2 (5 bases). Trimming left V 3 bases short and J 2 bases short, with 19 bases between. This CDR3 has 17 residues. The chain's CDR3 is CASSFNSEIGGQETQYF. The CDR3 DNA reads TGTGCCAGCAGTTTCAATAGCGAGATTGGTGGTCAAGAGACCCAGTACTTC.

This clonotype was seen a handful of times. The rearrangement uses TRBV7-3 and TRBJ2-3, with 8 positions matching TRBD2. Germline-derived CDR1 and CDR2 are SGHTA and FQGTGA. V lost 0 bases and J lost 5; bases outside the gene matches: 4. This CDR3 comprises 15 residues. In nucleotides, the CDR3 is TGTGCCAGCAGCTTAACTAGCGGGATGGTAGATACGCAGTATTTT. Translating gives CASSLTSGMVDTQYF.

This clonotype has a count of ten or more. The V and J genes are TRBV2 and TRBJ1-5, with unresolved D. Germline-derived CDR1 and CDR2 are SNHLY and FYNNEI. The CDR3 runs 13 residues. The V end lost 5 bases, the J end lost 0 bases, and 5 bases lay between the germline ends. CDR3 residues: CASSPDSNQPQHF. The DNA for the CDR3 is TGTGCCAGCAGTCCCGATAGCAATCAGCCCCAGCATTTT. Full variable domain (remainder filled in from reference TRBV2 and TRBJ1-5): EPEVTQTPSHQVTQMGQEVILRCVPISNHLYFYWYRQILGQKVEFLVSFYNNEISEKSEIFDDQFSVERPDGSNFTLKIRSTKLEDSAMYFCASSPDSNQPQHFGDGTRLSIL.

This clonotype was counted ten times or more. This chain connects TRBV27 to TRBJ1-1; D call uncertain. The CDR3 is made up of 14 amino acids. Germline values: CDR1 MNHEY, CDR2 SMNVEV (reference sequence). V was cut by 6 bases and J by 8 bases, with 19 bases left in between. CDR3 loop: CASSLYGNTGEAFF. In DNA form, the CDR3 reads TGTGCCAGCAGCCTATATGGGAATACGGGGGAAGCTTTCTTT.

This clonotype was counted a few times. The V gene is TRBV28, the J gene TRBJ2-7; tentatively, D is TRBD2 (6 bases). Per germline, CDR1 MDHEN and CDR2 SYDVKM. The CDR3 has 14 amino acids. The V gene lost 2 bases and the J gene lost 0 bases, with 8 bases spanning the gap. In DNA, the CDR3 is TGTGCCAGCAGTTTACTAGCGAACTCCTACGAGCAGTACTTC. Its translation: CASSLLANSYEQYF.

This sequence joins TRBV30 and TRBJ2-5; a possible D gene is TRBD1 (5 bases). V dropped 2 bases and J dropped 5 bases, with 21 bases sitting between them. Germline V gives CDR1 GTSNPN, CDR2 SVGIG (reference sequence). The CDR3 is 16 residues long. The CDR3 region is CAWSSLRPGKVETQYF. CDR3 DNA: TGTGCCTGGAGTTCACTCCGGCCAGGGAAGGTGGAGACCCAGTACTTC. Combining the CDR3 with reference TRBV30 and TRBJ2-5 gives the whole variable domain SQTIHQWPATLVQPVGSPLSLECTVEGTSNPNLYWYRQAAGRGLQLLFYSVGIGQISSEVPQNLSASRPQDRQFILSSKKLLLSDSGFYLCAWSSLRPGKVETQYFGPGTRLLVL.